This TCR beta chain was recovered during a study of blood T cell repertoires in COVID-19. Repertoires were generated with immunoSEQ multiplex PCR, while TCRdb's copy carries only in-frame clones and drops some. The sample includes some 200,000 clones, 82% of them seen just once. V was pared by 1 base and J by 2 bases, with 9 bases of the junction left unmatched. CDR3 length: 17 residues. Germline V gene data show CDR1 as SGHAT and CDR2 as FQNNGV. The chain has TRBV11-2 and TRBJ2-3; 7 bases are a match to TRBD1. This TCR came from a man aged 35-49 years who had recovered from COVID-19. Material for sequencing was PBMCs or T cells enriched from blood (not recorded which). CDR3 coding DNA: TGTGCCAGCAGCTTAGTTATACAGGGGATCCACACAGATACGCAGTATTTT. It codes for CASSLVIQGIHTDTQYF.